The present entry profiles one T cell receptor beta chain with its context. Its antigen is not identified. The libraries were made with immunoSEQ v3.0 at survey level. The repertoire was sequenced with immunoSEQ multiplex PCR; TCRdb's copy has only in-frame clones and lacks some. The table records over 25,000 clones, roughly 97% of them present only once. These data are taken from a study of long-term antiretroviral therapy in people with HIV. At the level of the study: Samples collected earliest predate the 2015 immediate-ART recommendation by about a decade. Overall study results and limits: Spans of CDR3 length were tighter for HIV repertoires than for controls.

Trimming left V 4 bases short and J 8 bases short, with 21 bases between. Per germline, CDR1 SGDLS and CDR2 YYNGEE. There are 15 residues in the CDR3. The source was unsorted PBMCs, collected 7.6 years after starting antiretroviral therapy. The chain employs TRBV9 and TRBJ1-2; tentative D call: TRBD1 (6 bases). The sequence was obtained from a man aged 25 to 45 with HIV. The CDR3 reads CASSTHGRGGGGYTF. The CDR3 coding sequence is TGTGCCAGCAGCACCCACGGGAGAGGGGGTGGAGGCTACACCTTC. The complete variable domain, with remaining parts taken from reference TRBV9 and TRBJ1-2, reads DSGVTQTPKHLITATGQRVTLRCSPRSGDLSVYWYQQSLDQGLQFLIQYYNGEERAKGNILERFSAQQFPDLHSELNLSSLELGDSALYFCASSTHGRGGGGYTFGSGTRLTVV.